This TCR beta chain was captured in a study of cytomegalovirus exposure and HLA in healthy donors. On the study more broadly: Inside one of the first data releases sat 75 million to 100 million unique TCRs taken from HLA-typed donors.

The study ran its PCR with 60 Vbeta and 13 Jbeta primers. TCRdb's copy holds only in-frame clones and misses some; the assay was immunoSEQ multiplex PCR. Of 130,000 or so clones listed, roughly 73% are singletons. Germline-derived CDR1 and CDR2 are MNHEY and SVGAGI. This CDR3 region has 11 residues. V was cut by 8 bases and J by 12 bases, with 11 bases left in between. In regard to this clone: Its antigen is not known.

Study-level results: Several of the most significant clusters were apparently associated with common viral pathogens in a later analysis. Researchers left out some V segments, among them TRBV6-2 and TRBV6-3, as indistinguishable. Among immune exposure information, only CMV serostatus was available.

This chain connects TRBV6-5 to TRBJ1-6; unclear D gene. This sequence originates from a female donor in good health and CMV-seronegative. The specimen sequenced was PBMCs. CDR3 residues: CASRSGGPLHF. DNA of the CDR3: TGTGCCAGCCGATCCGGAGGACCCCTCCACTTT.